A selection of T cell receptor beta chains follows, all from one sample in a study of T cells in Graves' hyperthyroidism and ophthalmopathy. MiXCR, run by TCRdb on the multiplex PCR reads, gives a single entry per CDR3 protein. There are under 350,000 distinct CDR3 sequences in the sample; about an eighth occur only once, and under 8% lies in the top ten. The sample was blood. The receptors were sampled from a woman aged 40 to 50 with Graves' hyperthyroidism. CDR3s include the opening cysteine and the closing phenylalanine or tryptophan. Fields, in order: V gene, clone size, J gene, D gene, CDR3 DNA, CDR3 protein. A D gene is named only where the DNA matches it firmly. For some rows the clone size is stated as once, few or many, or as a class when expanded; others skip it.

v_call: TRBV6-1; clone_size: .; j_call: TRBJ1-2; d_call: TRBD1; cdr3_nt: TGTGCCAGCAGTGAAAGGGACAGGGGGCGAGATGGCTACACCTTC; cdr3_aa: CASSERDRGRDGYTF
v_call: TRBV30; clone_size: many; j_call: TRBJ1-1; d_call: TRBD1; cdr3_nt: TGTGCCTGGAGTGAGGACAGGGGGCTGGCTGGTGCTTTCTTT; cdr3_aa: CAWSEDRGLAGAFF
v_call: TRBV14; clone_size: many; j_call: TRBJ2-7; d_call: .; cdr3_nt: TGTGCCAGCAGCCAGACAGGCACCTACGAGCAGTACTTC; cdr3_aa: CASSQTGTYEQYF
v_call: TRBV6-2/TRBV6-3; clone_size: many; j_call: TRBJ2-7; d_call: TRBD2; cdr3_nt: TGTGCCAGCAGTTACAGGACTAGCGGTACCTACGAGCAGTACTTC; cdr3_aa: CASSYRTSGTYEQYF
v_call: TRBV4-2; clone_size: .; j_call: TRBJ2-3; d_call: .; cdr3_nt: TGTGCCAGCAGCCAAGAGAACGGAGTAACCGGAGATACGCAGTATTTT; cdr3_aa: CASSQENGVTGDTQYF
v_call: TRBV12-3/TRBV12-4; clone_size: few; j_call: TRBJ2-7; d_call: .; cdr3_nt: TGTGCCAGCAGTTTTCTAGCCGAGCAGTACTTC; cdr3_aa: CASSFLAEQYF
v_call: TRBV12-3/TRBV12-4; clone_size: many; j_call: TRBJ2-1; d_call: TRBD2; cdr3_nt: TGTGCCAGCAGCATACTAGCGGGAGGCGTAAATGAGCAGTTCTTC; cdr3_aa: CASSILAGGVNEQFF
v_call: TRBV18; clone_size: .; j_call: TRBJ2-5; d_call: .; cdr3_nt: TGTGCCAGCTCACCAAGGTCCTACCAAGAGACCCAGTACTTC; cdr3_aa: CASSPRSYQETQYF
v_call: TRBV12-3/TRBV12-4; clone_size: many; j_call: TRBJ2-7; d_call: TRBD2; cdr3_nt: TGTGCCAGCAGTTCCACTAGCGGGAGGTCCTCCTACGAGCAGTACTTC; cdr3_aa: CASSSTSGRSSYEQYF
v_call: TRBV12-3/TRBV12-4; clone_size: many; j_call: TRBJ1-5; d_call: .; cdr3_nt: TGTGCCAGCAGTTCCGAGGGGGGAAGCAATCAGCCCCAGCATTTT; cdr3_aa: CASSSEGGSNQPQHF
v_call: TRBV12-3/TRBV12-4; clone_size: few; j_call: TRBJ1-1; d_call: .; cdr3_nt: TGTGCCAGCAGTTTTCGGGGGTATTACACTGAAGCTTTCTTT; cdr3_aa: CASSFRGYYTEAFF
v_call: TRBV6-1; clone_size: many; j_call: TRBJ2-5; d_call: TRBD2; cdr3_nt: TGTGCCAGCTCAAGGGCCGTGACTAGCGGGGGACAAGAGACCCAGTACTTC; cdr3_aa: CASSRAVTSGGQETQYF
v_call: TRBV6-2/TRBV6-3; clone_size: few; j_call: TRBJ2-7; d_call: .; cdr3_nt: TGTGCCAGCAGTTACTCTTCGGTCCCCGAGGACGTACGCTTGGGGGACGAGCAGTACTTC; cdr3_aa: CASSYSSVPEDVRLGDEQYF
v_call: TRBV28; clone_size: .; j_call: TRBJ2-2; d_call: TRBD1; cdr3_nt: TGTGCCAGCAATTCGCAGGGGGTGAACACCGGGGAGCTGTTTTTT; cdr3_aa: CASNSQGVNTGELFF
v_call: TRBV19; clone_size: few; j_call: TRBJ1-1; d_call: .; cdr3_nt: TGTGCCAGCCAACTTCGGGGGGTCACTGAAGCTTTCTTT; cdr3_aa: CASQLRGVTEAFF
v_call: TRBV6-1; clone_size: many; j_call: TRBJ2-7; d_call: TRBD2; cdr3_nt: TGTGCCAGCAGTCCCGTAGCGGGAAGCTCCTACGAGCAGTACTTC; cdr3_aa: CASSPVAGSSYEQYF
v_call: TRBV30; clone_size: many; j_call: TRBJ2-7; d_call: TRBD1; cdr3_nt: TGTGCCTGGAGTTTCGCACAGGGGAACGAGCAGTACTTC; cdr3_aa: CAWSFAQGNEQYF
v_call: TRBV4-1; clone_size: .; j_call: TRBJ2-7; d_call: TRBD2; cdr3_nt: TGCGCCAGCAGCCACGAACAAGGACTAGCGGGGTCCTACGAGCAGTACTTC; cdr3_aa: CASSHEQGLAGSYEQYF
v_call: TRBV29-1; clone_size: many; j_call: TRBJ2-5; d_call: .; cdr3_nt: TGCAGCGTTGCCCGGCAGGGAGGACAGCAAGAGACCCAGTACTTC; cdr3_aa: CSVARQGGQQETQYF
v_call: TRBV20-1; clone_size: many; j_call: TRBJ2-3; d_call: TRBD2; cdr3_nt: TGCAGTGCTAGTGGACTAGCGGGAACCACAGATACGCAGTATTTT; cdr3_aa: CSASGLAGTTDTQYF
v_call: TRBV11-1; clone_size: .; j_call: TRBJ2-3; d_call: .; cdr3_nt: TGTGCCAGCAGAGACCGTCCCGGTACGCAGTATTTT; cdr3_aa: CASRDRPGTQYF
v_call: TRBV29-1; clone_size: many; j_call: TRBJ1-1; d_call: .; cdr3_nt: TGCAGCGTTGGAACTGAAGCTTTCTTT; cdr3_aa: CSVGTEAFF
v_call: TRBV6-1; clone_size: .; j_call: TRBJ2-4; d_call: TRBD1; cdr3_nt: TGTGCCAGCAGTGTACCCGGGACAGGACAGTACTTC; cdr3_aa: CASSVPGTGQYF
v_call: TRBV7-2; clone_size: many; j_call: TRBJ1-1; d_call: .; cdr3_nt: TGTGCCAGCAGCTTAGTCGGCGGTAACACTGAAGCTTTCTTT; cdr3_aa: CASSLVGGNTEAFF
v_call: TRBV9; clone_size: many; j_call: TRBJ2-3; d_call: .; cdr3_nt: TGTGCCAGCAGCCCAGGGCGAATGAGCGAAAACACAGATACGCAGTATTTT; cdr3_aa: CASSPGRMSENTDTQYF
v_call: TRBV24-1; clone_size: many; j_call: TRBJ1-2; d_call: .; cdr3_nt: TGTGCCACCAGTTCAAGGGGTATGGGGGAGTCGTCCTATGGCTACACCTTC; cdr3_aa: CATSSRGMGESSYGYTF
v_call: TRBV2; clone_size: .; j_call: TRBJ2-1; d_call: .; cdr3_nt: TGTGCCAGTATACTGATTTTTGGCCTTCCCTACAATGAGCAGTTCTTC; cdr3_aa: CASILIFGLPYNEQFF
v_call: TRBV11-2; clone_size: once; j_call: TRBJ2-7; d_call: TRBD1; cdr3_nt: TGTGCCAGCAGCGGAGGGGGGACAGGGGACTACGAGCAGTACTTC; cdr3_aa: CASSGGGTGDYEQYF
v_call: TRBV10-3; clone_size: .; j_call: TRBJ2-4; d_call: .; cdr3_nt: TGTGCCACGCGGCTCGACCCGGAAAACATTCAGTACTTC; cdr3_aa: CATRLDPENIQYF
v_call: TRBV4-2; clone_size: few; j_call: TRBJ2-1; d_call: .; cdr3_nt: TGTGCCAGCAGGAGTGGCGGCAGACGGAACGATGAGCAGTTCTTC; cdr3_aa: CASRSGGRRNDEQFF
v_call: TRBV29-1; clone_size: many; j_call: TRBJ2-5; d_call: TRBD2; cdr3_nt: TGCAGCGTAAAAGCGGGAGGGCCAGCATCAGAGACCCAGTACTTC; cdr3_aa: CSVKAGGPASETQYF
v_call: TRBV5-6; clone_size: many; j_call: TRBJ1-4; d_call: TRBD1; cdr3_nt: TGTGCCAGCAGCTCGCTAACAGGGGAGGGGACTAATGAAAAACTGTTTTTT; cdr3_aa: CASSSLTGEGTNEKLFF
v_call: TRBV7-9; clone_size: few; j_call: TRBJ2-2; d_call: .; cdr3_nt: TGTGCCAGCAGCCCCGGTGGAGAGGAGCTGTTTTTT; cdr3_aa: CASSPGGEELFF
v_call: TRBV2; clone_size: many; j_call: TRBJ2-2; d_call: .; cdr3_nt: TGTGCCAGCAGTACGTGGGGGCAAAAGAACACCGGGGAGCTGTTTTTT; cdr3_aa: CASSTWGQKNTGELFF
v_call: TRBV24-1; clone_size: few; j_call: TRBJ1-1; d_call: TRBD1; cdr3_nt: TGTGCCACCAGTGCTGGACAGGGGCCCAACTCTGAAGCTTTCTTT; cdr3_aa: CATSAGQGPNSEAFF
v_call: TRBV19; clone_size: few; j_call: TRBJ2-3; d_call: .; cdr3_nt: TGTGCCAGTAGTATAGGGGGTAGCACAGATACGCAGTATTTT; cdr3_aa: CASSIGGSTDTQYF
v_call: TRBV5-1; clone_size: many; j_call: TRBJ1-5; d_call: .; cdr3_nt: TGCGCCAGCAGCTGGGGACGGAATCAGCCCCAGCATTTT; cdr3_aa: CASSWGRNQPQHF
v_call: TRBV20-1; clone_size: many; j_call: TRBJ2-7; d_call: .; cdr3_nt: TGCAGTGCCGCCCCCTACGAGCAGTACTTC; cdr3_aa: CSAAPYEQYF
v_call: TRBV5-5; clone_size: .; j_call: TRBJ1-1; d_call: .; cdr3_nt: TGTGCCAGCAGCTTGGAAGGGGACGTGGACACTGAAGCTTTCTTT; cdr3_aa: CASSLEGDVDTEAFF
v_call: TRBV6-1; clone_size: many; j_call: TRBJ1-5; d_call: .; cdr3_nt: TGTGCCAGCAGTGAAGAGGGTCAGTTTCTCAATCAGCCCCAGCATTTT; cdr3_aa: CASSEEGQFLNQPQHF
v_call: TRBV30; clone_size: .; j_call: TRBJ1-2; d_call: .; cdr3_nt: TGTGCCTGGAGAGTGAGGGCTCTGGATGGCTACACCTTC; cdr3_aa: CAWRVRALDGYTF